These 4 T cell receptor beta chains originate from one sample sequenced in a study of beta chain features in type 1 diabetes. Since all of the isolated RNA was reverse transcribed, expressed TCRB transcripts were what got sequenced. Libraries were prepared by immunoSEQ multiplex PCR; TCRdb keeps only in-frame clonotypes and omits some of them. The table has 300,000 to 400,000 clones, 9.5% to 11% seen once; the top ten hold about 0.015%. The sequencing sample was made of naive CD4+ T cells from blood. The receptors were sampled from a woman aged 25-40 years in good health.

The V and J genes are TRBV5-6 and TRBJ2-1; 10 bases fit TRBD2. Germline V gene lookup returns CDR1 SGHDT and CDR2 YYEEEE. V lost 0 bases, J lost 5 bases, and 5 bases stayed unmatched. This CDR3 has 16 residues. The CDR3 DNA follows: TGTGCCAGCAGCTTGGGATCAGCGGGAGGGAACAATGAGCAGTTCTTC. Encoded protein: CASSLGSAGGNNEQFF.

There are a few counts of this clone. This chain uses TRBV2 with TRBJ2-1; D may be TRBD2 (7 bases). The V end was cut by 4 bases, the J end by 6 bases, with 16 bases between. Germline CDR1 and CDR2: SNHLY and FYNNEI. The CDR3 is 15 amino acids. CDR3 nucleotide sequence: TGTGCCAGCAGTGGGAGGGGGGGAATAGGCAATGAGCAGTTCTTC. Translation: CASSGRGGIGNEQFF.

This clone has just a few counts. The V gene is TRBV10-3, the J gene TRBJ2-5, with 8 bases lining up with TRBD2. V shed 8 bases, J shed 5 bases, and the junction held 10 bases outside the gene matches. CDR1 and CDR2 from the germline V gene are ENHRY and SYGVKD. CDR3 length: 14 amino acids. The CDR3 spells CAIGLAGGWETQYF. DNA for the CDR3: TGTGCCATCGGGTTGGCGGGAGGTTGGGAGACCCAGTACTTC.

The V call is TRBV19, the J call TRBJ2-7; D unresolved. From germline, CDR1 is LNHDA and CDR2 SQIVND (reference sequence). Trimming cost V 3 bases and J 3 bases, with 9 bases left between them. This CDR3 has 13 residues. The CDR3 here is CASSISSGYEQYF. CDR3 bases: TGTGCCAGTAGTATTTCATCGGGCTACGAGCAGTACTTC.